These T cell receptor beta chains were read from a single sample in a study of beta chain features in type 1 diabetes. The assay was immunoSEQ multiplex PCR, and TCRdb's table has in-frame clones only and misses some. Seen here are under 300,000 clones, under 8.5% observed once, and the top ten hold roughly 1%. Sequencing input: central memory CD4+ T cells from blood. These receptors all stem from a woman younger than 30 in good health. CDR3s include the opening cysteine and the closing phenylalanine or tryptophan. Fields, in order: D gene, V gene, clone size, J gene, CDR3 DNA, CDR3 protein. A D gene is named only where the DNA matches it firmly. Clone size is given for some rows only: seen once, a few or many times, or a class if the clone is expanded.

.	TRBV27	few	TRBJ2-5	TGTGCCAGCAGTCATCGCCCCGGGGTGCAAGAGACCCAGTACTTC	CASSHRPGVQETQYF
TRBD1	TRBV30	few	TRBJ1-2	TGTGCCTGGAGTGTACAGGGGATCTATGGCTACACCTTC	CAWSVQGIYGYTF
.	TRBV7-2	few	TRBJ2-3	TGTGCCAGCAGCCTAAGGTTCGGCAGGGCAGATACGCAGTATTTT	CASSLRFGRADTQYF
TRBD1	TRBV27	.	TRBJ2-3	TGTGCCAGCAGTTTTCTGACAGGGGCCCACACAGATACGCAGTATTTT	CASSFLTGAHTDTQYF
.	TRBV19	.	TRBJ2-7	TGTGCCAGTAGTATCTCCACAGGGTCGAACTACGAGCAGTACTTC	CASSISTGSNYEQYF
.	TRBV14	few	TRBJ1-2	TGTGCCAGCAGCCGTAGCACTAACTATGGCTACACCTTC	CASSRSTNYGYTF
.	TRBV19	few	TRBJ2-5	TGTGCCAGTAGTATAACAGGCGGACAAGAGACCCAGTACTTC	CASSITGGQETQYF
.	TRBV30	few	TRBJ1-2	TGTGCCTGGAGTCAAGACAGCCGGGGGGGCTACACCTTC	CAWSQDSRGGYTF
.	TRBV5-1	many	TRBJ1-1	TGCGCCAGCAGTATCTCATTTGGGACTGAAGCTTTCTTT	CASSISFGTEAFF
TRBD1	TRBV5-4	few	TRBJ1-4	TGTGCCAGCAGCCCCCGACAGGGAAAAGAAAAACTGTTTTTT	CASSPRQGKEKLFF
.	TRBV18	.	TRBJ2-1	TGTGCCAGCTCACCAGCAACAGGTTCGCGGAATGAGCAGTTCTTC	CASSPATGSRNEQFF
.	TRBV27	few	TRBJ2-1	TGTGCCAGCAGTTTGACCGGGGTCAGCTCCTACAATGAGCAGTTCTTC	CASSLTGVSSYNEQFF
.	TRBV5-4	many	TRBJ1-4	TGTGCCAGCAGCGAACAGAATAATGAAAAACTGTTTTTT	CASSEQNNEKLFF
.	TRBV11-3	.	TRBJ2-5	TGTGCCAGCAGCATACTACAGGAGGATTCCCAGTACTTC	CASSILQEDSQYF
.	TRBV4-3	many	TRBJ2-1	TGCGCCAGCAGCCACGGGACTCGCCGGAATGAGCAGTTCTTC	CASSHGTRRNEQFF
TRBD1	TRBV4-1	.	TRBJ1-6	TGCGCCAGCAATCTTCTGGAGACAGGGCGTTCACCCCTCCACTTT	CASNLLETGRSPLHF
.	TRBV7-2	few	TRBJ2-3	TGTGCCAGCTGCGGGGAGACAGATACGCAGTATTTT	CASCGETDTQYF
.	TRBV27	.	TRBJ1-1	TGTGCCAGCTCTTCTAGTTTCAGAACTGAAGCTTTCTTT	CASSSSFRTEAFF
.	TRBV29-1	few	TRBJ2-5	TGCAGCGTTGATCAGGGCCAGAAAGAGACCCAGTACTTC	CSVDQGQKETQYF
.	TRBV29-1	few	TRBJ1-1	TGCAGCGGGCTGCGGGGCTGGAACACTGAAGCTTTCTTT	CSGLRGWNTEAFF
TRBD1	TRBV27	.	TRBJ1-2	TGTGCCAGCAGTTCAAGTCCAGGGGGCCACTATGGCTACACCTTC	CASSSSPGGHYGYTF
TRBD2	TRBV7-2	many	TRBJ2-1	TGTGCCAGCAGCTCAGGGAGGGTGAGCTCCTACAATGAGCAGTTCTTC	CASSSGRVSSYNEQFF
.	TRBV7-2	.	TRBJ1-5	TGTGCCAGCAGCCCCGGTCGGAGTCAGCCCCAGCATTTT	CASSPGRSQPQHF
TRBD1	TRBV5-4	many	TRBJ1-5	TGTGCCAGCACCGACGACAGGGAGGACAATCAGCCCCAGCATTTT	CASTDDREDNQPQHF
.	TRBV5-1	.	TRBJ2-3	TGCGCCAGCAGCTTGGGCCCTAGCAAGGCAGCCACAGATACGCAGTATTTT	CASSLGPSKAATDTQYF
.	TRBV6-6	few	TRBJ1-5	TGTGCCAGCACCAGACAGAGCAATCAGCCCCAGCATTTT	CASTRQSNQPQHF
.	TRBV7-8	few	TRBJ2-1	TGTGCCAGCAGAGTTCAGGCGACCAATGAGCAGTTCTTC	CASRVQATNEQFF
.	TRBV20-1	few	TRBJ2-2	TGCAGTGCCGCGAGGGCCGGGGAGCTGTTTTTT	CSAARAGELFF
TRBD2	TRBV11-2	many	TRBJ2-1	TGTGCCAGCAGCTTAGTGAGCGGGAGTTACAATGAGCAGTTCTTC	CASSLVSGSYNEQFF
TRBD1	TRBV7-3	.	TRBJ2-3	TGTGCCAGCAGCCCCGGACAGGGGGTTAATACAGATACGCAGTATTTT	CASSPGQGVNTDTQYF
TRBD1	TRBV29-1	few	TRBJ1-2	TGCAGGGCGGGGATGGACAGGATCGGGACTGATGGCTACACCTTC	CRAGMDRIGTDGYTF
.	TRBV7-3	few	TRBJ2-1	TGTGCCAGCAGCCAAGACTATAACAATGAGCAGTTCTTC	CASSQDYNNEQFF
.	TRBV30	.	TRBJ1-5	TGTGCCTGGAGTCCCCAGGGGCTTCAGCCCCAGCATTTT	CAWSPQGLQPQHF
.	TRBV4-1	few	TRBJ2-3	TGCGCCAGCAGCCAAATCCGGGGGAGAGGGCGATGGACAGATACGCAGTATTTT	CASSQIRGRGRWTDTQYF
.	TRBV6-5	.	TRBJ2-6	TGTGCCAGCAGTTCTCCGTCTGGGTCTGGGGCCAACGTCCTGACTTTC	CASSSPSGSGANVLTF
.	TRBV6-5	.	TRBJ2-3	TGTGCCGCCGGGGGAAGGTTGGCGCAGTATTTT	CAAGGRLAQYF
.	TRBV5-1	.	TRBJ2-1	TGCGCCAGCAGCTTGACTGTGGGAGTTGAGCAGTTCTTC	CASSLTVGVEQFF
.	TRBV6-5	few	TRBJ1-4	TGTGCCAGCAGTTATTTGCAGGCTCCTAGGAATGAAAAACTGTTTTTT	CASSYLQAPRNEKLFF
.	TRBV7-2	many	TRBJ2-5	TGTGCCAGCAGCCCAAATCGAGAGACCCAGTACTTC	CASSPNRETQYF
.	TRBV6-5	.	TRBJ1-6	TGTGCCAGCAGTGGAATAGCCTCCCTCCACTTT	CASSGIASLHF
.	TRBV5-1	few	TRBJ2-5	TGCGCCAGCAGCTTCGGGGCACAAGAGACCCAGTACTTC	CASSFGAQETQYF
.	TRBV5-6	.	TRBJ2-7	TGTGCCAGCAGCTTGTATGGCGCCAGCTACTACGAGCAGTACTTC	CASSLYGASYYEQYF
.	TRBV7-2	few	TRBJ2-2	TGTGCCAGAACACAGGGAGCCACCGGGGAGCTGTTTTTT	CARTQGATGELFF
TRBD2	TRBV7-2	many	TRBJ2-7	TGTGCCAGCAGTTATACCGGGACTAGCGGGATCTACGAGCAGTACTTC	CASSYTGTSGIYEQYF
.	TRBV7-2	few	TRBJ2-5	TGTGCCAGCAGTTTTCAAGAGACCCAGTACTTC	CASSFQETQYF
.	TRBV4-3	few	TRBJ2-2	TGCGCCAGCAGCCAAGATCGCCGACGGCTGAACACCGGGGAGCTGTTTTTT	CASSQDRRRLNTGELFF
.	TRBV7-2	few	TRBJ2-2	TGTGCCAGCAGCTCACCATATGGGGCCGGGGAGCTGTTTTTT	CASSSPYGAGELFF
.	TRBV27	few	TRBJ1-6	TGTGCCAGCAGCGCTACGGTGGTGGTAAAGTCACCCCTCCACTTT	CASSATVVVKSPLHF
.	TRBV15	.	TRBJ2-5	TGTGCCACCAGCAGATTATCGGGGCGGGGGCGCCGGGAGACCCAGTACTTC	CATSRLSGRGRRETQYF
.	TRBV5-1	.	TRBJ1-2	TGCGCCAGCAGCTTTGACAGGATATATGGCTACACCTTC	CASSFDRIYGYTF
.	TRBV28	.	TRBJ1-5	TGTGCCAGCAGTTTCCGGAGCAATCAGCCCCAGCATTTT	CASSFRSNQPQHF
.	TRBV18	.	TRBJ1-1	TGTGCCAGCTCACCGGCGGGAGGGAACACTGAAGCTTTCTTT	CASSPAGGNTEAFF
TRBD1	TRBV11-1	few	TRBJ1-1	TGTGCCAGCAGCGGCAGGGGGACGGGCACTGAAGCTTTCTTT	CASSGRGTGTEAFF
.	TRBV7-3	.	TRBJ1-5	TGTGCCAGCAGCCTCCAGGGGTATAGCAATCAGCCCCAGCATTTT	CASSLQGYSNQPQHF
.	TRBV7-2	few	TRBJ2-7	TGTGCCAGCAGCTCCCTTCCTGGTGTAGTAGGGTCCTACGAGCAGTACTTC	CASSSLPGVVGSYEQYF